The entry below describes one T cell receptor (beta chain). In the original workflow: Nucleated cell number was recorded as an estimate derived from reference gene primer amplification. Data came from immunoSEQ multiplex PCR; TCRdb stores just in-frame clones and leaves some out. V and J calls and clone size are copied from that table; D and trimming were computed from the DNA. The top ten hold less than 2.5% of the sample, which has about 250,000 clones, around nine tenths seen once. CDR3 length: 17 residues. Germline loops: CDR1 SEHNR, CDR2 FQNEAQ (reference sequence). V lost 2 bases and J 0 bases, leaving 13 bases between the germline ends. The data are from a study of blood T cell repertoires in COVID-19. Study details: The study drew acute and convalescent COVID-19 samples from the United States, Italy and Spain. T cells, B-cell-depleted T cells, or PBMCs provided the cDNA or gDNA that served as material.

Recovery among Cohort 3 donors was established by two negative PCRs, clearance, or symptom resolution. Sequenced input: PBMCs or T cells enriched from blood (not recorded which). This TCR was sampled from a woman younger than 30 who had recovered from COVID-19. The gene calls are TRBV7-9 and TRBJ1-4; D is undetermined. CDR3 sequence reads: CASSLRDGEATNEKLFF. CDR3 bases: TGTGCCAGCAGCTTAAGAGACGGGGAAGCAACTAATGAAAAACTGTTTTTT.